These T cell receptor beta chains were read from a single sample in a study of blood T cell repertoires in COVID-19. The method was immunoSEQ multiplex PCR; TCRdb's version includes in-frame clones alone and lacks a portion of them. The sample carries over 200,000 clones, around four fifths recorded once. Specimen: peripheral blood. The receptors shown here come from a woman aged 50 to 60 with acute or convalescent COVID-19. CDR3s include the opening cysteine and the closing phenylalanine or tryptophan. A D gene is named only where the DNA matches it firmly. The size entry is marked missing in some rows and otherwise reads once, few, many or a size class.

clone_size d_call j_call v_call cdr3_nt cdr3_aa
- TRBD1 TRBJ1-1 TRBV5-1 TGCGCCAACGGACAGGGGGTCGGCGCTTTCTTT CANGQGVGAFF
- TRBD2 TRBJ2-2 TRBV11-2 TGTGCCAGCAGCCTACCCACTAGCGGGAGGAACACCGGGGAGCTGTTTTTT CASSLPTSGRNTGELFF
- TRBD1 TRBJ1-5 TRBV28 TGTGCCAGCAGTCCGAGGGACAGGGGTAGCCAGCCCCAGCATTTT CASSPRDRGSQPQHF
- TRBD1 TRBJ1-6 TRBV7-9 TGTGCCAGCAGCTGGACAGGGCCTAATTCACCCCTCCACTTT CASSWTGPNSPLHF
- TRBD2 TRBJ2-1 TRBV14 TGTGCCAGCAGCCAAGTTTGGCTAGCGGGAGAAGATGAGCAGTTCTTC CASSQVWLAGEDEQFF
- - TRBJ2-7 TRBV3-1/TRBV3-2 TGTGCCAGCAGCCGGGAGATCGCCCCCGGCGGGAACGAGCAGTACTTC CASSREIAPGGNEQYF
- TRBD1 TRBJ1-5 TRBV2 TGTGCCAGCAGGGTTGGACAGGCGCCAAATCAGCCCCAGCATTTT CASRVGQAPNQPQHF
- TRBD2 TRBJ2-7 TRBV13 TGTGCCAGCAGCTTTCGACTAGCGGACTACGAGCAGTACTTC CASSFRLADYEQYF
- TRBD2 TRBJ2-3 TRBV11-1 TGTGCCAGCAGCCGACGGGGGGGCGATCGAACAGATACGCAGTATTTT CASSRRGGDRTDTQYF
few TRBD2 TRBJ2-5 TRBV3-1/TRBV3-2 TGTGCCAGCAGCCAAGATTGGGGTAGCGGGAGGGGCCAAGAGACCCAGTACTTC CASSQDWGSGRGQETQYF
- - TRBJ1-3 TRBV2 TGTGCCAGCGGACGGTCGGGGGTCGGAAACACCATATATTTT CASGRSGVGNTIYF
- TRBD1 TRBJ2-7 TRBV10-1 TGCGCCAGCAGCCCCCGACAAGGACAGGCCTCCTACGAGCAGTACTTC CASSPRQGQASYEQYF
- TRBD2 TRBJ2-7 TRBV28 TGTGCCAGCAGACTGAGCGGGGGGGCCAATGGGCTCGAGCAGTACTTC CASRLSGGANGLEQYF
once TRBD1 TRBJ1-1 TRBV27 TGTGCCAGCAGTTTCAAGACAGGGGGCTACACTGAAGCTTTCTTT CASSFKTGGYTEAFF
- - TRBJ1-2 TRBV16 TGTGCCAGCAGCCAATCGAGGGAAGGGTATGGCTACACCTTC CASSQSREGYGYTF
once TRBD2 TRBJ2-1 TRBV29-1 TGCAGCGTTGTGGGACTAGGGGAATCTAAGTACAATGAGCAGTTCTTC CSVVGLGESKYNEQFF
- - TRBJ2-1 TRBV10-3 TGTGCCATCAGTGAGTCGGGGAGCTCCTACAATGAGCAGTTCTTC CAISESGSSYNEQFF
- - TRBJ2-7 TRBV30 TGTGCCTGGGAGGGCAATTCCTACGAGCAGTACTTC CAWEGNSYEQYF
many - TRBJ2-2 TRBV2 TGTGCCAGCAGTGAAGCGGGGGGTTGGGACTACACCGGGGAGCTGTTTTTT CASSEAGGWDYTGELFF
once TRBD2 TRBJ2-1 TRBV7-2 TGTGCCAGCAGCGACAGACTAGCGGGAGGGGGAAATGAGCAGTTCTTC CASSDRLAGGGNEQFF
- - TRBJ2-7 TRBV2 TGTGCCAGCAGTGACGAGAGATCCCTCGAGCAGTACTTC CASSDERSLEQYF
- - TRBJ2-7 TRBV28 TGTGCCAGCAGGGGCGTTTCCTACGAGCAGTACTTC CASRGVSYEQYF
- - TRBJ2-5 TRBV4-2 TGTGCCAGCAGCCAATACGGCGGGAAGCAAGAGACCCAGTACTTC CASSQYGGKQETQYF
- TRBD2 TRBJ2-2 TRBV7-6 TGTGCCAGCAGCTTACTAGCGGGAGGAGAAACCGGGGAGCTGTTTTTT CASSLLAGGETGELFF
- - TRBJ1-1 TRBV7-6 TGTGCCAGCAGCTTCGGATGGGGGGAGGCTTTCTTT CASSFGWGEAFF
- - TRBJ2-7 TRBV6-5 TGTGCCACCGCAAACCAGGGCCCCAACTCCTACGAGCAGTACTTC CATANQGPNSYEQYF
- TRBD1 TRBJ1-1 TRBV7-2 TGTGCCAGCAGCCCCGCGGGACAGACGAACACTGAAGCTTTCTTT CASSPAGQTNTEAFF
- TRBD1 TRBJ2-5 TRBV19 TGTGCCAGTAGTGGCGGGACAGGAGAGACCCAGTACTTC CASSGGTGETQYF
- - TRBJ2-3 TRBV20-1 TGCAGTGCTAGTGTCACAGGGCGGGCCACAGATACGCAGTATTTT CSASVTGRATDTQYF
- - TRBJ2-1 TRBV9 TGTGCCAGCAGCGTAGGCGGGAATGTCCTCGATGAGCAGTTCTTC CASSVGGNVLDEQFF
- - TRBJ1-2 TRBV10-1 TGCGCCAGCAGTGAGACAGCCTATGGTGGCTACACCTTC CASSETAYGGYTF
- - TRBJ2-1 TRBV24-1 TGTGCCACCAGTCCTCGAGGTAGCGGTGGGAATGAGCAGTTCTTC CATSPRGSGGNEQFF
- - TRBJ1-2 TRBV11-2 TGTGCCAGCAGCCTGGAGCCGAATGGCTACACCTTC CASSLEPNGYTF
- - TRBJ2-3 TRBV11-3 TGTGCCAGCAGCTTAGGGGGGCAACGAGATACGCAGTATTTT CASSLGGQRDTQYF
- TRBD1 TRBJ2-7 TRBV6-5 TGTGCCAGCAGTTCGCCGGGACAGGCAATCTACGAGCAGTACTTC CASSSPGQAIYEQYF
- TRBD2 TRBJ2-3 TRBV5-6 TGTGCCAGCAGTGGACTAGCGGGAGAATGGAGGGGGAGCACAGATACGCAGTATTTT CASSGLAGEWRGSTDTQYF
few - TRBJ2-6 TRBV5-1 TGCGCCAGCAGCTTGGTTGGGAGCTCTGGGGCCAACGTCCTGACTTTC CASSLVGSSGANVLTF
- - TRBJ2-3 TRBV10-3 TGTGCCATCAGTGACCTAGTGAGCACAGATACGCAGTATTTT CAISDLVSTDTQYF